What follows is one T cell receptor (beta chain) and its context. These data are taken from a study of blood T cell repertoires in COVID-19. Sequencing was performed with immunoSEQ multiplex PCR; in TCRdb, only in-frame clones are kept and a portion is missing. The data hold roughly 380,000 clones, with roughly 90% observed a single time. V was pared by 2 bases and J by 3 bases, with 8 bases between. This CDR3 is 13 amino acids long. Per germline, CDR1 SGHRS and CDR2 YFSETQ. V gene TRBV5-1 combines with J gene TRBJ1-2; tentative D call: TRBD1 (5 bases). The source material was peripheral blood. The receptor was isolated from a woman aged 35 to 49 with COVID-19, enrolled during active disease. The chain's CDR3 is CASSFDRDYGYTF. CDR3 sequence (DNA): TGCGCCAGCAGCTTTGACAGAGACTATGGCTACACCTTC.